Given below is one TCR beta chain in context. Antigen: not known. This entry comes from a study of blood T cells in healthy people across ages. Overall study findings and caveats: Measured against age, TCR beta diversity per million T cells decreased in a roughly linear manner. Higher naive T cell percentage went strongly together with higher TCR beta diversity. Naive and antigen-experienced cells were not separated, limiting conclusive comparison.

Combining a sample-barcoded 5' primer with a J-beta primer mix, a second PCR ran for roughly 7 to 12 cycles. TCRdb reanalysed the 5' RACE reads using MiXCR and keeps one entry per CDR3 protein. The profile shows about 670,000 distinct CDR3 sequences, around 38% of them singletons. Deletions cut 0 bases from V and 7 bases from J, with 11 bases between. Germline V gives CDR1 DFQATT, CDR2 SNEGSKA (reference sequence). The CDR3 spans 13 residues. The sample comprised blood. The chain combines TRBV20-1 with TRBJ2-3; maybe TRBD1 (5 bases). The clonotype originates from a man older than 75 in good health. The CDR3 loop reads CSARETVGNTQYF. CDR3 DNA: TGCAGTGCTAGAGAGACAGTAGGAAATACGCAGTATTTT.